Listed here are 20 T cell receptor beta chains from one sample, sequenced in a study of shared clonotypes between healthy human individuals. Positive CCR7 selection of CD45RO-negative cells yielded the naive CD8 cells, and terminally differentiated effector memory CD45RA+ cells were excluded. Generated by immunoSEQ multiplex PCR, the TCRdb table keeps only in-frame clones and is missing some. The sample contains around 1,900,000 clones, roughly 95% of which appear only once. Input material: naive CD8+ T cells from PBMCs. The receptors originated from a man between 18 and 29 years old in good health. Some clones in this sample may be carry-over from other donors' samples.

This rearrangement joins TRBV29-1 to TRBJ2-5; tentative D call: TRBD1 (7 bases). The CDR3 length is 14 residues. CDR1 is SQVTM and CDR2 is ANQGSEA in the germline V gene. Deletions cut 0 bases from V and 5 bases from J, with 13 bases between. Here the CDR3 DNA reads TGCAGCGTTGAAGACGGCAGGGGGGAGGAGACCCAGTACTTC. It translates to CSVEDGRGEETQYF.

The rearrangement uses TRBV7-8 and TRBJ2-5; 10 bases agree with TRBD1. CDR1 is SGHVS, CDR2 FQNEAQ, per germline. This CDR3 has 14 amino acids. With 4 bases clipped from V and 6 bases from J, the junction kept 5 bases outside the gene matches. The CDR3 reads CASSSKGQGKTQYF. The CDR3 bases are TGTGCCAGCAGCTCAAAGGGACAGGGGAAGACCCAGTACTTC.

The rearrangement joins TRBV6-5 to TRBJ2-1, with 8 bases matching TRBD2. The junction had 9 bases not matched to a gene; V was cut back by 2 bases and J by 9 bases. The CDR3 contains 15 residues. Germline V gene data show CDR1 as MNHEY and CDR2 as SVGAGI. Written as DNA, the CDR3 is TGTGCCAGCAGTTACGGGCTAGCGGGCATCCCTGAGCAGTTCTTC. It yields the protein CASSYGLAGIPEQFF.

For this clone: The same CDR3 arises from other DNA sequences in this sample as well. The V call is TRBV6-5, the J call TRBJ1-4, with a tentative D call TRBD1 (5 bases). CDR3 length: 16 amino acids. The V gene lost 0 bases and the J gene lost 1 base, with 9 bases spanning the gap. The V gene's germline CDR1 is MNHEY and CDR2 SVGAGI. Written as DNA, the CDR3 is TGTGCCAGCAGTTACTCGATAGGGGAAACTAATGAAAAACTGTTTTTT. This translates into CASSYSIGETNEKLFF.

The V and J genes are TRBV5-4 and TRBJ2-1; D gene uncertain. V was clipped by 0 bases and J by 7 bases, with 14 bases between them. CDR3 length: 15 residues. The germline gives CDR1 SGHNT, CDR2 YYREEE (reference sequence). The CDR3 nucleotides are TGTGCCAGCAGCTTGGAAGAGACTTTAAGGAATGAGCAGTTCTTC. Protein: CASSLEETLRNEQFF.

The gene calls are TRBV2 and TRBJ2-7; the D is unclear. Germline lookup yields CDR1 SNHLY and CDR2 FYNNEI. Trimming took 7 bases from V and 3 from J, leaving 10 bases between them. This CDR3 has 12 residues. The CDR3 sequence is CASKGGGYEQYF. DNA of the CDR3: TGTGCCAGCAAGGGTGGTGGCTACGAGCAGTACTTC.

This sequence joins TRBV5-6 and TRBJ2-7; D not resolved. Germline-derived CDR1 and CDR2 are SGHDT and YYEEEE. The CDR3 loop spans 13 amino acids. Between the trimmed V and J ends, which lost 3 bases and 1 base, there was a span of 8 bases. This chain's CDR3 is CASSYSLSYEQYF. Written as DNA, the CDR3 is TGTGCCAGCAGCTATTCCTTATCCTACGAGCAGTACTTC.

V and J are TRBV7-2 and TRBJ1-5; TRBD1 aligns across 7 bases. J gave up 3 bases and V 6 bases, and 5 bases lay outside the gene matches. Germline V lookup: CDR1 SGHTA, CDR2 FQGNSA. This CDR3 spans 14 amino acids. The CDR3 protein is CASSWDSTNQPQHF. In nucleotides, the CDR3 is TGTGCCAGCAGTTGGGACAGCACCAATCAGCCCCAGCATTTT.

The CDR3 coding sequence is TGTGCCAGCAGCGCGGAGGCAGGGGATGCCGCTTTCTTT. This gives the protein CASSAEAGDAAFF. The chain joins TRBV9 to TRBJ1-1; D perhaps matches TRBD1 (6 bases). This CDR3 region has 13 residues. Germline loops: CDR1 SGDLS, CDR2 YYNGEE. V was pared by 3 bases and J by 11 bases, with 17 bases between.

The chain combines TRBV9 with TRBJ2-7; no clear D. The CDR3 length is 15 residues. V lost 0 bases to trimming and J lost 6 bases, with 16 bases between them. Germline CDR1 is SGDLS and CDR2 is YYNGEE. CDR3 sequence: CASSVDPTEGFEQYF. The CDR3 region has the DNA TGTGCCAGCAGCGTAGATCCCACCGAAGGGTTCGAGCAGTACTTC.

This chain links TRBV6-5 with TRBJ1-1; the D is unclear. The V end was cut by 0 bases, the J end by 0 bases, with 11 bases between. The CDR3 has 16 residues. Germline V gives CDR1 MNHEY, CDR2 SVGAGI. The CDR3: CASSYSEGKMNTEAFF. As DNA, the CDR3 is TGTGCCAGCAGTTACTCCGAAGGGAAGATGAACACTGAAGCTTTCTTT.

The rearrangement links TRBV27 to TRBJ1-1; 10 bases match TRBD1. With V trimmed by 3 bases and J by 3 bases, 4 bases remained unmatched. CDR1 is MNHEY, CDR2 SMNVEV, per germline (reference sequence). This CDR3 comprises 15 residues. DNA for the CDR3: TGTGCCAGCAGTTTCGGGACAGGGGCGGACACTGAAGCTTTCTTT. Residues: CASSFGTGADTEAFF.

The chain carries TRBV5-4 and TRBJ2-1; the D is unclear. With 1 base removed from V and 5 bases from J, the gap between germline ends came to 4 bases. The CDR3 is 12 residues long. The germline gives CDR1 SGHNT, CDR2 YYREEE (reference sequence). CDR3 nucleotide sequence: TGTGCCAGCAGCTTGCCCCACAATGAGCAGTTCTTC. Its translation: CASSLPHNEQFF.

The chain has TRBV10-3 and TRBJ1-3, with D tentatively TRBD1 (6 bases). Trimming took 4 bases from V and 4 from J, leaving 20 bases between them. This CDR3 contains 17 residues. Germline V lookup: CDR1 ENHRY, CDR2 SYGVKD. DNA of the CDR3: TGTGCCATCAGTGGGGAGAGAGATGGACAGCACGGAAACACCATATATTTT. This sequence encodes CAISGERDGQHGNTIYF.

The V call is TRBV6-5, the J call TRBJ2-7, with D perhaps matching TRBD1 or TRBD2 (5 bases each). This CDR3 comprises 13 residues. V lost 8 bases, J lost 0 bases, and 11 bases lay in between. Germline V lookup: CDR1 MNHEY, CDR2 SVGAGI. Written as DNA, the CDR3 is TGTGCCAGCGGCCCGGGACCCTCCTACGAGCAGTACTTC. Translating gives CASGPGPSYEQYF.

As regards this clone: This sample includes further DNA sequences coding for the same CDR3. The rearrangement links TRBV7-8 to TRBJ2-7; no clear D gene. The CDR3 covers 13 residues. Germline V CDR1 and CDR2: SGHVS, FQNEAQ. Trimming removed 2 bases from V and 2 bases from J, with 7 bases in between. The CDR3 region has the DNA TGTGCCAGCAGCTTAACCAGTCCCTACGAGCAGTACTTC. Translated, it gives CASSLTSPYEQYF.

J is TRBJ2-7 and V is TRBV27; TRBD2 is a possible D gene (5 bases). Germline-derived CDR1 and CDR2 are MNHEY and SMNVEV (reference sequence). The CDR3 covers 14 residues. Trimming shortened V by 4 bases and J by 6 bases, and 16 bases separated the two germline ends. The CDR3 DNA reads as TGTGCCAGCAGTTCACTAGAGAAGTTAAGCGAGCAGTACTTC. It yields the protein CASSSLEKLSEQYF.

For this clone: Different DNA sequences within this sample yield the same CDR3. This chain uses TRBV7-8 with TRBJ2-7; the D gene is possibly TRBD2 (5 bases). Germline CDR1 reads SGHVS; CDR2 reads FQNEAQ. The CDR3 has 13 residues. Between the trimmed V and J ends, which lost 0 bases and 4 bases, there was a span of 7 bases. CDR3 residues: CASSLAGRYEQYF. In nucleotides, the CDR3 is TGTGCCAGCAGCTTAGCAGGGAGATACGAGCAGTACTTC. Combining the CDR3 with reference TRBV7-8 and TRBJ2-7 gives the whole variable domain GAGVSQSPRYKVAKRGQDVALRCDPISGHVSLFWYQQALGQGPEFLTYFQNEAQLDKSGLPSDRFFAERPEGSVSTLKIQRTQQEDSAVYLCASSLAGRYEQYFGPGTRLTVT.

The V gene is TRBV19, the J gene TRBJ2-7; tentatively, D is TRBD1 (6 bases). Germline CDR1 reads LNHDA; CDR2 reads SQIVND (reference sequence). This CDR3 region has 13 residues. V dropped 10 bases and J dropped 2 bases, with 15 bases sitting between them. CDR3 in amino acids: CATSGTLAYEQYF. CDR3 nucleotide sequence: TGTGCCACCTCCGGGACATTAGCCTACGAGCAGTACTTC.

CDR3 residues: CASSPIGGSNTGELFF. The CDR3 nucleotides are TGTGCCAGCAGCCCCATCGGGGGATCGAACACCGGGGAGCTGTTTTTT. The V call is TRBV7-9, the J call TRBJ2-2, with D perhaps matching TRBD2 (6 bases). The germline V gene has CDR1 SEHNR and CDR2 FQNEAQ (reference sequence). The ends were cut back, 5 bases at V and 0 bases at J, with 13 bases in the middle. The CDR3 runs 16 residues.